The T cell receptor (beta chain) under discussion was sequenced for a study of cytomegalovirus exposure and HLA in healthy donors. Points from the study as a whole: Reports credit the classifier with highly specific, highly sensitive diagnosis of cytomegalovirus status. Among TCR sequences, most were rare, though some public TCRs appeared in many donors.

The PCR made use of 60 Vbeta and 13 Jbeta primers. The protocol was immunoSEQ multiplex PCR, while the TCRdb copy is restricted to in-frame clones and leaves out a portion. The table records about 140,000 clones, approximately 61% of them present only once. V lost 6 bases, J lost 0 bases, and 12 bases lay in between. This CDR3 has 15 amino acids. Per the germline V gene, CDR1 is MNHEY and CDR2 is SVGAGI. In regard to this clone: The antigen remains undetermined.

The material sequenced was PBMCs. This chain joins TRBV6-5 and TRBJ1-5; D gene uncertain. This clonotype originated in a middle-aged woman in good health and CMV-seronegative. CDR3 coding DNA: TGTGCCAGCAGCCCCGTTCTCAGTAGCAATCAGCCCCAGCATTTT. Its translation: CASSPVLSSNQPQHF.